Sequencing of this T cell receptor beta chain was carried out in a study of blood T cells in healthy people across ages. General study results and limits: Older age went with lower TCR beta diversity per million T cells, in a roughly linear way. There was a strong correlation between TCR beta diversity and naive T cell percentage.

Germline V CDR1 and CDR2: MDHEN, SYDVKM. This CDR3 has 14 amino acids. The table lists this clonotype with a few counts. What it binds is unknown. Through a sample-barcoded 5' primer and a J-beta primer mix, a second PCR was run for roughly 6 to 12 cycles. Each CDR3 protein is one row after TCRdb ran MiXCR on the 5' RACE reads. The sample gives some 710,000 distinct CDR3 sequences, 22% of which show up once; about 20% is in the top ten. The TCR was taken from a man between 65 and 85 years old in good health. V usage is TRBV28 and J usage is TRBJ2-5; D may match TRBD1 or TRBD2 (5 bases each). The assigned J gene may be wrong: the sequence end matches TRBJ2-1 better. The sample was blood. The CDR3 sequence is CASYEPRGLEEQFF. CDR3 nucleotide sequence: TGTGCCAGCTACGAACCTCGGGGCCTCGAGGAACAGTTCTTC.